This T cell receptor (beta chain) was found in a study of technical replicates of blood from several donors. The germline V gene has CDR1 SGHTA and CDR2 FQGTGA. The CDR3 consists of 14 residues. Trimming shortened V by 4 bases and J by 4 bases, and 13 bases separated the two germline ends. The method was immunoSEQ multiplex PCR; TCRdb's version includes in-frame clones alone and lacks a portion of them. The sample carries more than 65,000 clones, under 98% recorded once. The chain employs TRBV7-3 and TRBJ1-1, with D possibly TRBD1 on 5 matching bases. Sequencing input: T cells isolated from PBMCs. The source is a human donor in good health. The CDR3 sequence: CASSSLGGPTEAFF. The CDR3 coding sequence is TGTGCCAGCAGCTCCCTCGGGGGTCCCACTGAAGCTTTCTTT.